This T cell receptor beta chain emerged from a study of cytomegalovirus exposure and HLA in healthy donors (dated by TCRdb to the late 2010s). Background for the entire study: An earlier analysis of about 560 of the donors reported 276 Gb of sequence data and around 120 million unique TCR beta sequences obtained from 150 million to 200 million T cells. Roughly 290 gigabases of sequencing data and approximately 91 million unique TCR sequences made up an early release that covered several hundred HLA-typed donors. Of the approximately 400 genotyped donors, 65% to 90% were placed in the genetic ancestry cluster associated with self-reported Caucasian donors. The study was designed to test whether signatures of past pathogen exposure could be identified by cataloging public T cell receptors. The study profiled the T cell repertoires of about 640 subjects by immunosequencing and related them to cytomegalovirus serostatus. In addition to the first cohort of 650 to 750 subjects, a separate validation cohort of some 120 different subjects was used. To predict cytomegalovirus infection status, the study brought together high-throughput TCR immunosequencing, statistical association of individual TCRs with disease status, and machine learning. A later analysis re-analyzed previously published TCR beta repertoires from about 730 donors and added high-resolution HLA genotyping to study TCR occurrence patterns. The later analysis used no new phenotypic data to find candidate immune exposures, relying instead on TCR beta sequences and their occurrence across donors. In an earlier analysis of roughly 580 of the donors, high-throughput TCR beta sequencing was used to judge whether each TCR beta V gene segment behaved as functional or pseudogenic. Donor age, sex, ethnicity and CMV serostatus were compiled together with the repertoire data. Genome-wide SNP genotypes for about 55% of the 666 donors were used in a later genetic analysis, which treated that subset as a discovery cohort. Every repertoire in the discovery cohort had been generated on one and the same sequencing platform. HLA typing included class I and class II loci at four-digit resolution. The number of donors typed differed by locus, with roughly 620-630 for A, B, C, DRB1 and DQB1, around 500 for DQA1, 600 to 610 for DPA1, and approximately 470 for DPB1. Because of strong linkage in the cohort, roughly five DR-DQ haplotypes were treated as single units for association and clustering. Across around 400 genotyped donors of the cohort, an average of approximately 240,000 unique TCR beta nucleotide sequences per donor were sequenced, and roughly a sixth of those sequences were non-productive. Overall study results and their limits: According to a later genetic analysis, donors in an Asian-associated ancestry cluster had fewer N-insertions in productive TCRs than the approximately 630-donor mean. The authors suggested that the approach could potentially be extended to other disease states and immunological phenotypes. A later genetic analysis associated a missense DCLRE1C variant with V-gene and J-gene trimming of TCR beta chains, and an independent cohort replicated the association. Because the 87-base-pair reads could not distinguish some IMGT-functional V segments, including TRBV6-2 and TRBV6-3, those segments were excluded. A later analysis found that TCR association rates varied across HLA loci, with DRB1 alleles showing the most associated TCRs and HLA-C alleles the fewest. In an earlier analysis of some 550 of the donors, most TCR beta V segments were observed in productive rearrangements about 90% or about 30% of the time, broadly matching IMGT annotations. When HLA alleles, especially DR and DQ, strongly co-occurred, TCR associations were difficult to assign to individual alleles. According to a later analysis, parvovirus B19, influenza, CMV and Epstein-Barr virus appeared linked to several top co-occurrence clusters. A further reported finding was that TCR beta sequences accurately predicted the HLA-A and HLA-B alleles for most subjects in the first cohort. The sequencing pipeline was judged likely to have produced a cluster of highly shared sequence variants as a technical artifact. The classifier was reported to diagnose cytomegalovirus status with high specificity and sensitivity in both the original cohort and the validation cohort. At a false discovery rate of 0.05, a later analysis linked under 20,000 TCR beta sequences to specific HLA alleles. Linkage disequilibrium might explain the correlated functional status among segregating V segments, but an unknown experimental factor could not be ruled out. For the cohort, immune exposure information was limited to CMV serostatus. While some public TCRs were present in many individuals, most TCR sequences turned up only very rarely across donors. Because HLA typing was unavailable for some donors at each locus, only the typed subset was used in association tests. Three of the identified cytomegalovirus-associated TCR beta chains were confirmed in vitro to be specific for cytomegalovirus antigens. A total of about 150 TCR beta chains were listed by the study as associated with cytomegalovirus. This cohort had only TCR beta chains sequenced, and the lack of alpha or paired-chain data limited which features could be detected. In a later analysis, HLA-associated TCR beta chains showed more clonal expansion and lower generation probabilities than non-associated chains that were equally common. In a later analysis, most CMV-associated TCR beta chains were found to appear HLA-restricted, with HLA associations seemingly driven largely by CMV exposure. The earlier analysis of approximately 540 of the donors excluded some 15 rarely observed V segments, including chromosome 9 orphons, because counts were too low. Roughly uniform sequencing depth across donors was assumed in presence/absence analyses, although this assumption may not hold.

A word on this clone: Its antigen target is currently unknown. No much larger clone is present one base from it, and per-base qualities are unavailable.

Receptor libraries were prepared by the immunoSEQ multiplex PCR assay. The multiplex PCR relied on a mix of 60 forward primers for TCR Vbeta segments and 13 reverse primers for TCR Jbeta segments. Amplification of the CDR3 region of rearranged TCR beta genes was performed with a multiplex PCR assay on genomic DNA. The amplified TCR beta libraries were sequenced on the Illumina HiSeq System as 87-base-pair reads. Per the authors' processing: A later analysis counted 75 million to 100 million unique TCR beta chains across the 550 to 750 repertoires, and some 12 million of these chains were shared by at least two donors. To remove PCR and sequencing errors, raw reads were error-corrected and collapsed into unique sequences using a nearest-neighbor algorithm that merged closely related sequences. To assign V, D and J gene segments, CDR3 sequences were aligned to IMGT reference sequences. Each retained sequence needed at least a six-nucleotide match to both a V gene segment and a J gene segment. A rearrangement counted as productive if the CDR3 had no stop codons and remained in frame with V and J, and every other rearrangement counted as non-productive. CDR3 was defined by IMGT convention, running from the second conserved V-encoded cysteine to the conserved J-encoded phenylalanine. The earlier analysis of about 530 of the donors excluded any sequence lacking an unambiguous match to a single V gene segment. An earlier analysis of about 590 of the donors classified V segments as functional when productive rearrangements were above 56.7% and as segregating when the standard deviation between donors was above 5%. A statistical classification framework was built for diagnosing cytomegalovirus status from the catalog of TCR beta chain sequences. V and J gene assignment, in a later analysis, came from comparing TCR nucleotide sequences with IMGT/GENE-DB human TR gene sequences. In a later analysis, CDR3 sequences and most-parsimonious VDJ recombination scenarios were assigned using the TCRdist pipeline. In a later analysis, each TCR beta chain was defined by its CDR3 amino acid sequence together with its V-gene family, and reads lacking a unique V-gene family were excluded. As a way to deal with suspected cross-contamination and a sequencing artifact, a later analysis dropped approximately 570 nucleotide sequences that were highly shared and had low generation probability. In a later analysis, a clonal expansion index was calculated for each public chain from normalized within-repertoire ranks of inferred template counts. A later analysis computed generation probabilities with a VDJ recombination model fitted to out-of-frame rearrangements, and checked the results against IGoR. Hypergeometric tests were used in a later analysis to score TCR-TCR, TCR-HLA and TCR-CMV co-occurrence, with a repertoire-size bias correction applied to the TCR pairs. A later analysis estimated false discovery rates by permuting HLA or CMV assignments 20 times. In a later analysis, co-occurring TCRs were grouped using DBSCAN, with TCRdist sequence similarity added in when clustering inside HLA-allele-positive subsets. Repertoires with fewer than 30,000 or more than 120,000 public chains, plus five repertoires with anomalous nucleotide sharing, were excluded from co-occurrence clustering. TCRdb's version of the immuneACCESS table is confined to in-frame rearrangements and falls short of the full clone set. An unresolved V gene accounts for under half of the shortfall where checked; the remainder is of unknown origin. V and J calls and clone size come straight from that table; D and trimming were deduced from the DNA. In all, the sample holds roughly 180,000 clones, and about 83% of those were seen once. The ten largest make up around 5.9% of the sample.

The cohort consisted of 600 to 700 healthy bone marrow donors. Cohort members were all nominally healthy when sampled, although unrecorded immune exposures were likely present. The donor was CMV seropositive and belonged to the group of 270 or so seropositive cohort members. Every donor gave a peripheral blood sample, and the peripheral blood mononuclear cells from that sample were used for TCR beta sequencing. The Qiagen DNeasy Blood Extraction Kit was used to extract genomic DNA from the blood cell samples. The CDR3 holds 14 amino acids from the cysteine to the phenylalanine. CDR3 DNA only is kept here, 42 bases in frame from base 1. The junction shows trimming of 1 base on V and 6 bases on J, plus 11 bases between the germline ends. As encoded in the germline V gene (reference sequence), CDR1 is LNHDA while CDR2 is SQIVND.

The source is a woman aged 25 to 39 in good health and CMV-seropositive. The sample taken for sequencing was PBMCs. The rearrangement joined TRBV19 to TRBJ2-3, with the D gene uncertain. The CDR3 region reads CASSIVPEVDTQYF. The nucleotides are TGTGCCAGTAGTATAGTACCAGAGGTGGATACGCAGTATTTT.